Listed below are T cell receptor beta chains from one sample, sequenced in a study of blood T cell repertoires in COVID-19. The method was immunoSEQ multiplex PCR; TCRdb's version includes in-frame clones alone and lacks a portion of them. The profile shows hundreds of thousands of clones, roughly 90% of them singletons. Sequencing was carried out using PBMCs or T cells enriched from blood (not recorded which). The source of these receptors is a woman aged 30 to 39 who had recovered from COVID-19. Both conserved end residues are part of each CDR3. Fields, in order: clone size, J gene, V gene, CDR3 length, D gene, CDR3 DNA, CDR3 protein. The D gene is left open where the match is weak. Clone sizes are given selectively: once, few, many, or a class where the clone is expanded.

abundance: once
j_gene: TRBJ2-1
v_gene: TRBV5-8
len: 13
d_gene: -
CDR3nt: TGTGCCAGCAAAGCGGCATACTACAATGAGCAGTTCTTC
CDR3aa: CASKAAYYNEQFF

abundance: -
j_gene: TRBJ1-3
v_gene: TRBV18
len: 16
d_gene: TRBD1
CDR3nt: TGTGCCAGCTCAGGGGACAGTTCTCGCTCTGGAAACACCATATATTTT
CDR3aa: CASSGDSSRSGNTIYF

abundance: -
j_gene: TRBJ2-7
v_gene: TRBV24-1
len: 15
d_gene: TRBD1
CDR3nt: TGTGCCACCAGTGATTATCGACAGGGTAAAGAGGAGCAGTACTTC
CDR3aa: CATSDYRQGKEEQYF

abundance: -
j_gene: TRBJ1-6
v_gene: TRBV5-1
len: 14
d_gene: TRBD1
CDR3nt: TGCGCCAGCAGCCGGACAGGGGCTAATTCACCCCTCCACTTT
CDR3aa: CASSRTGANSPLHF

abundance: -
j_gene: TRBJ1-2
v_gene: TRBV19
len: 14
d_gene: TRBD1
CDR3nt: TGTGCCAGTGAACCGGGACAGGGTATCTATGGCTACACCTTC
CDR3aa: CASEPGQGIYGYTF

abundance: -
j_gene: TRBJ2-5
v_gene: TRBV25-1
len: 15
d_gene: TRBD2
CDR3nt: TGTGCCAGCAGTGAACTAGCGGGGGGAGGAGAGACCCAGTACTTC
CDR3aa: CASSELAGGGETQYF

abundance: -
j_gene: TRBJ2-7
v_gene: TRBV3-1/TRBV3-2
len: 15
d_gene: -
CDR3nt: TGTGCCAGCAGCCAAGGAGGGCTCCACTCCTACGAGCAGTACTTC
CDR3aa: CASSQGGLHSYEQYF

abundance: -
j_gene: TRBJ1-2
v_gene: TRBV29-1
len: 13
d_gene: -
CDR3nt: TGCAGCGTTGAAGGGATGGCGGGCTATGGCTACACCTTC
CDR3aa: CSVEGMAGYGYTF

abundance: -
j_gene: TRBJ1-1
v_gene: TRBV15
len: 16
d_gene: -
CDR3nt: TGTGCCACCAGCAGAGATCCCCGCAGAATGAACACTGAAGCTTTCTTT
CDR3aa: CATSRDPRRMNTEAFF

abundance: -
j_gene: TRBJ1-4
v_gene: TRBV14
len: 15
d_gene: -
CDR3nt: TGTGCCAGCAGCCAAGATCAAGGGGCAGGTGAAAAACTGTTTTTT
CDR3aa: CASSQDQGAGEKLFF

abundance: -
j_gene: TRBJ1-1
v_gene: TRBV4-2
len: 15
d_gene: TRBD1
CDR3nt: TGTGCCAGCAGCCAAGGGACAGGGTTGAACACTGAAGCTTTCTTT
CDR3aa: CASSQGTGLNTEAFF

abundance: -
j_gene: TRBJ1-2
v_gene: TRBV5-4
len: 13
d_gene: -
CDR3nt: TGTGCCAGCAGCTTTCAGGGGACCTATGGCTACACCTTC
CDR3aa: CASSFQGTYGYTF